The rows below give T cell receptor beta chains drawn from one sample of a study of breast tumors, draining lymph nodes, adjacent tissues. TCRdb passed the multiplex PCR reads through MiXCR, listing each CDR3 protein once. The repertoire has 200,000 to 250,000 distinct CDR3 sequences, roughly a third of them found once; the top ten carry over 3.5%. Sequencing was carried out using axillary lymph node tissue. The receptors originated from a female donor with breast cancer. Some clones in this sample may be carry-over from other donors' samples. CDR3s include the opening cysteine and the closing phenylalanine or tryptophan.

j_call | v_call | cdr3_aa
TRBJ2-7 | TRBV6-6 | CASKPRDRGYEQYF
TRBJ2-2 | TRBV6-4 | CASSPLPGPGGLLF
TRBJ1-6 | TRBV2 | CASSVGTDNSPLHF
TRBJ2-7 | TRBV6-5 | CASSKGIRGYEQYF
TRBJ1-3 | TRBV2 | CASRTGQWTSGNTIYF
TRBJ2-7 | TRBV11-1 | CASSLGGRNHEQYF
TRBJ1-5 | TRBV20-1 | CSAPDRAPNQPQHF
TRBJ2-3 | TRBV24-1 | CATSDGGLDDTQYF
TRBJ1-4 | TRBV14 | CASSQELGQGEEKLFF
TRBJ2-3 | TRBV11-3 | CASSLDYPDTQYF
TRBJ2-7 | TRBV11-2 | CASSFGRGRVNEQYF
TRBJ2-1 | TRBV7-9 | CASSSFVTSRGLNEQFF
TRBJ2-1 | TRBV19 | CASSTATSGRGNEQFF
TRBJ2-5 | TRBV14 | CASGSGTQTQYF
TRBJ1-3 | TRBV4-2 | CASSQGGRGVGNTIYF
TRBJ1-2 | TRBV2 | CASSPQGLHGYTF
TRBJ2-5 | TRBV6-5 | CASSERQVWETQYF
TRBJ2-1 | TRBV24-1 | CATSAKTGSRMYNEQFF
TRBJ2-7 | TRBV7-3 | CASSKRQGDEQYF
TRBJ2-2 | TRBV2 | CASSEGTVFTGELFF
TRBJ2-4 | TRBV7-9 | CASSGRQVNIQYF
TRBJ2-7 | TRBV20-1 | CSARDNTSPSEQYF
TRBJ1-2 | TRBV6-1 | CASDLGYGYTF
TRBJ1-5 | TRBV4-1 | CASSSEVGRASNQPQHF
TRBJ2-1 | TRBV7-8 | CASSLTGTGIYNEQFF
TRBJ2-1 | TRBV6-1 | CARGSGVEQFF
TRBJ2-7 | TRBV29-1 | CSGLGGSSYEQYF
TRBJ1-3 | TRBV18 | CASSPRDNRKGDTIYF
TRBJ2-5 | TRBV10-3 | CAIPLGETQYF
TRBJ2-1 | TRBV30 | CAWSGGRGNEQFF
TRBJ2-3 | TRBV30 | CAWIGTDTQYF
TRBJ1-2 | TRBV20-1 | CSARDRAGYGYTF
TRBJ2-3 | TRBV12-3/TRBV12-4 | CASSINTQYF
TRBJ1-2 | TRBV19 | CASSIQGGYGYTF
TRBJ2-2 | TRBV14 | CASSRIAGAPTGELFF
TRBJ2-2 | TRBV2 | CASSLTNGAGELFF
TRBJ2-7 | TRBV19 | CASSDRANEQYF
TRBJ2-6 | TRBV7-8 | CASALPGANVLTF
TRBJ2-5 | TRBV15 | CATTAFGTSGGAGETQYF
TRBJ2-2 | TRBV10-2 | CASSGTGAGELFF
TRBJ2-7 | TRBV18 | CASSPTQSLYEQYF
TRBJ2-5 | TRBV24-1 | CATSDAGLTQETQYF
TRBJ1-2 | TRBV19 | CASSTRIRGQNYGYTF
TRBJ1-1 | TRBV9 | CASTTTGMGNTEAFF
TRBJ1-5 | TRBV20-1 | CSASLRGSSQPQHF
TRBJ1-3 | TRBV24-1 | CASRAQGGYEQYFGPGTIYF
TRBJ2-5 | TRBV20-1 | CSARGDGMEAQYF
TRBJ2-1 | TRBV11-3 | CASSLDPAGSSREQFF
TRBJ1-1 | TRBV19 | CASIRQGNTEAFF
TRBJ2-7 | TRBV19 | CASSIGLEQYF
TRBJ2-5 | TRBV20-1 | CSATPGQGGKETQYF
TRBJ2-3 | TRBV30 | CAWKGKGPVDTQYF
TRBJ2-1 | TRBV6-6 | CATQPGTSKSNEQFF